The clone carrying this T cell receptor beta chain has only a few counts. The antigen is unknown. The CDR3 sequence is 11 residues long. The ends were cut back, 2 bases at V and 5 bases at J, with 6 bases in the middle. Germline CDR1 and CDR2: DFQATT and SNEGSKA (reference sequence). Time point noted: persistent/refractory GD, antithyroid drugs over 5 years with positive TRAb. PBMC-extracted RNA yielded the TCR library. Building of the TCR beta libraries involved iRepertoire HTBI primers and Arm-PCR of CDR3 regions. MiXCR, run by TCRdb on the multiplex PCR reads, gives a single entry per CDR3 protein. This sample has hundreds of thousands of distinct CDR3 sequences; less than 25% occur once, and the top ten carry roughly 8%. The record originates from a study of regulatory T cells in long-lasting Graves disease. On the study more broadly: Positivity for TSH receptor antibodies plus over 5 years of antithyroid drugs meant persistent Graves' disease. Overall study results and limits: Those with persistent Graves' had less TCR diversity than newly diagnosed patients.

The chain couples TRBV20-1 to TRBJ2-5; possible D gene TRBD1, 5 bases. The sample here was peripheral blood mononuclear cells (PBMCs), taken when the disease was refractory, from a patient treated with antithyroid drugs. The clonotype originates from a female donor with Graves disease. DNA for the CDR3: TGCAGTGCTAGACAGGGTGAGACCCAGTACTTC. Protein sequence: CSARQGETQYF.